This T cell receptor beta chain came from a study of hypomethylating agent response in myelodysplastic syndrome (dated by TCRdb to the early 2020s). Concerning the study at large: The hypomethylating agents azacitidine (most of the 11) or decitabine (3 of 11) were used to treat the patients. Of the myelodysplastic syndrome patients in the cohort, nine or ten were male and 2 were female. On average the patients were approximately 67 +/- 5.9 years old, and a diploid cytogenetic profile was seen most often. The mutation found most frequently was TET2, which appeared in about 45% of the 11 patients. Roughly six patients responded with complete response or hematologic improvement, and about five patients were non-responders. Response was defined as complete response or hematologic improvement, and patients who met neither criterion were classified as non-responders.

With respect to this clone: The target of this receptor is not known. One base away there is no much larger clone; base qualities are not given.

T-cell subsets were not sorted, and bulk bone marrow was analyzed instead. Bone marrow from more than ten myelodysplastic syndrome patients, collected before and after hypomethylating agent therapy, underwent immunosequencing of the TCR beta CDR3 regions. For longitudinal repertoire tracking, a baseline bone marrow plus two to three bone marrows at different post-treatment timepoints were contributed by each patient. Genomic DNA was extracted from whole bone marrow, and quality was checked by TapeStation, NanoDrop OneC and PicoGreen assays. The library was prepared using the immunoSEQ multiplex PCR assay. Survey resolution was applied, with two replicates of about 200 ng each being run for a total of 400 ng of DNA per sample. Rearranged TCRB sequences in genomic DNA were detected with the hsTCRB kit, which uses multiplex PCR primers directed at V and J genes. The CDR3 region was amplified in a first PCR of roughly 32 cycles using the QIAGEN Multiplex PCR Kit. Sample barcodes and Illumina adapters were added to each replicate in an approximately 8-cycle second PCR. Pooled libraries were quantified using a QuantStudio 6 and the KAPA library quantification kit. Approximately 15 pM of pooled libraries went onto an Illumina MiSeq for sequencing, using single-end reads of 156 cycles plus an index read of 15 cycles. The paper's processing steps were these. VDJdb annotation flagged approximately 1.8% of fewer than 200,000 unique clonotypes as previously reported viral-epitope-specific. The immunoSEQ Data Assistant and immunoSEQ Analyzer turned the raw reads into TCRB repertoires that were normalized and annotated. Clonotypes were analyzed with BioAnalyzer and version 0.6.5 of the immunarch R package. Before richness was estimated, every repertoire was downsampled to match the clone count of the smallest repertoire. Fisher's exact tests classified clonotypes as expanded, contracted or novel, with novel meaning zero frequency before treatment. Significantly changed CDR3 beta sequences were clustered with GLIPH2 using simulation_depth=1000 and kmer_min_depth=3, and CDR3s shorter than five residues were excluded. TCRdb took over this immuneACCESS table, retaining in-frame rearrangements with V and J assigned. Such tables are incomplete; in checked studies, under half of the missing clones stem from an unresolved V gene, and the remainder is unexplained. D and trimming come from the DNA, and the V and J calls and clone size come from that table. The sample table contains about 4,000 clones; only one count was recorded for more than 75% of them. Approximately 13% of the sample rests with the top ten.

On the study overall, not on this receptor specifically: The cohort was small, with only 11 patients analyzed. The shared GLIPH2 clusters might recognize novel MDS antigens, but this possibility was not confirmed and requires experimental validation. Age matching of healthy control donors to MDS patients was not performed, and the MDS versus healthy comparison could have been impacted by this lack of age matching. After hypomethylating agent treatment, no significant change in richness, rarefaction diversity or clonality was seen, either across all patients or within response groups. Novel clonotypes were found to emerge more often in responders, whereas more contracted clonotypes were observed in non-responders after treatment.

Taken from cysteine to phenylalanine, the CDR3 has 14 residues. Of all the DNA, just the CDR3 is kept, 42 bases in frame from base 1. Via the germline V gene (reference sequence), CDR1 is SEHNR and CDR2 FQNEAQ. V gives up 5 bases and J gives up 1 base, and the segment between their germline ends measures 9 bases. The chain links TRBV7-9 with TRBJ2-1, and possibly TRBD1, on 6 matching bases. The sample was bone marrow, taken before or after starting hypomethylating agent treatment for myelodysplastic syndrome (not recorded which). The TCR comes from a human donor with myelodysplastic syndrome. The CDR3 loop reads CASSRQDSYNEQFF. The DNA is as follows: TGTGCCAGCAGCCGACAGGATTCCTACAATGAGCAGTTCTTC.